Below are 8 T cell receptor beta chains sequenced from a single sample in a study of identical twins. One entry per CDR3 protein, called by TCRdb with MiXCR from the 5' RACE reads. The data show around 450,000 distinct CDR3 sequences, about 14% seen once. These sequences were also reported in another study, on yellow fever vaccine responses in identical twins.

Sequenced: CD4+ T cells sorted from blood. These TCRs come from a woman between 18 and 29 years old in good health.

The J gene is TRBJ2-7, the V gene TRBV28; TRBD1 matches at 9 bases. V was clipped by 5 bases and J by 8 bases; unmatched bases: 4. The CDR3 sequence is 12 residues long. Germline CDR1 and CDR2: MDHEN and SYDVKM. Here the CDR3 DNA reads TGTGCCAGCAGTGTGACAGGGGGAAAGCAGTACTTC. It yields the protein CASSVTGGKQYF. Variable domain in full (rest from reference TRBV28 and TRBJ2-7): DVKVTQSSRYLVKRTGEKVFLECVQDMDHENMFWYRQDPGLGLRLIYFSYDVKMKEKGDIPEGYSVSREKKERFSLILESASTNQTSMYLCASSVTGGKQYFGPGTRLTVT.

The chain couples TRBV28 to TRBJ2-2, with D possibly being TRBD2 (5 bases). CDR1 and CDR2 from the germline V gene are MDHEN and SYDVKM. Deletions cut 3 bases from V and 0 bases from J, with 17 bases between. The CDR3 length is 18 residues. The CDR3 region has the DNA TGTGCCAGCAGTTTGGGTGGTGAGGGATACGCGAACACCGGGGAGCTGTTTTTT. Translation gives CASSLGGEGYANTGELFF.

This clonotype was picked up a small number of times. CDR3 coding DNA: TGTGCCAGCAGCAAAGCGCGACGCGGGCAGTTCTTC. It is translated as CASSKARRGQFF. The genes are TRBV21-1 and TRBJ2-1. TRBV21-1 is given as a pseudogene. This CDR3 contains 12 residues.

This clonotype was counted only a few times. CDR3 region: CASSVGLAGGGEQYF. CDR3 sequence (DNA): TGTGCCAGCAGCGTAGGGCTAGCGGGAGGAGGGGAGCAGTACTTC. The chain uses TRBV9 and TRBJ2-7; 11 bases align to TRBD2. Germline V gene data show CDR1 as SGDLS and CDR2 as YYNGEE. The CDR3 spans 15 residues. The V segment lost 0 bases and the J segment 7 bases; nucleotides outside the gene matches: 6.

This clonotype was seen a handful of times. The chain couples TRBV24-1 to TRBJ2-2, with a weak D call TRBD1 (6 bases). V lost 3 bases to trimming and J lost 5 bases, with 9 bases between them. The CDR3 has 14 residues. Germline lookup yields CDR1 KGHDR and CDR2 SFDVKD. The CDR3 region has the DNA TGTGCCACCAGTGATGCTACAGGGACCGGGGAGCTGTTTTTT. It is translated as CATSDATGTGELFF.

This clonotype was seen a single time. V usage is TRBV20-1 and J usage is TRBJ1-2; the D gene is possibly TRBD1 (5 bases). CDR3 size: 12 residues. Trimming took 6 bases from V and 3 from J, leaving 11 bases between them. The germline CDR1 and CDR2 sequences are DFQATT and SNEGSKA (reference sequence). CDR3 loop: CSARRGDYGYTF. Here the CDR3 DNA reads TGCAGTGCCCGGAGGGGCGACTATGGCTACACCTTC.

This clonotype has a handful of counts. This chain links TRBV5-5 with TRBJ1-2; D is unresolved. V was cut by 0 bases and J by 8 bases, with 20 bases left in between. Germline assignment: CDR1 SGHKS and CDR2 YYEKEE (reference sequence). CDR3 length equals 16 residues. CDR3 sequence (DNA): TGTGCCAGCAGCTTGGATAGATGGAGAACCGGGATCGGCTACACCTTC. It translates to CASSLDRWRTGIGYTF.

This chain connects TRBV12-3 or TRBV12-4 to TRBJ2-5; perhaps TRBD2 as D (5 bases). V shed 2 bases and J shed 8 bases, with 9 bases lying between them. CDR3 length equals 12 residues. DNA for the CDR3: TGTGCCAGCAGTTTATCTGCGGGTACCCAGTACTTC. It translates to CASSLSAGTQYF.